This T cell receptor (beta chain) was identified in a study of identical twins. Trimming cost V 0 bases and J 1 base, with 17 bases left between them. The CDR3 covers 18 residues. CDR1 is SGHDT and CDR2 is YYEEEE in the germline V gene. This clonotype was recorded a few times. A universal primer site was created by template switching, with the cDNA bearing unique molecular identifiers. Each CDR3 protein is one row after TCRdb ran MiXCR on the 5' RACE reads. The data hold about 900,000 distinct CDR3 sequences, with roughly an eighth observed a single time. These data were also reused for a study on yellow fever vaccine responses in identical twins. That work adds: Each twin's T cell response to the vaccine was reported to look partly convergent and partly personalized.

The chain has TRBV5-6 and TRBJ2-1, with D possibly being TRBD1 or TRBD2 (6 bases each). The TCR was taken from a woman aged 18-29 years in good health. Sequencing was carried out using PBMCs. CDR3 nucleotide sequence: TGTGCCAGCAGCTTGGACGGGCGTCAGGGGAGGTCCTACAATGAGCAGTTCTTC. This gives the protein CASSLDGRQGRSYNEQFF.